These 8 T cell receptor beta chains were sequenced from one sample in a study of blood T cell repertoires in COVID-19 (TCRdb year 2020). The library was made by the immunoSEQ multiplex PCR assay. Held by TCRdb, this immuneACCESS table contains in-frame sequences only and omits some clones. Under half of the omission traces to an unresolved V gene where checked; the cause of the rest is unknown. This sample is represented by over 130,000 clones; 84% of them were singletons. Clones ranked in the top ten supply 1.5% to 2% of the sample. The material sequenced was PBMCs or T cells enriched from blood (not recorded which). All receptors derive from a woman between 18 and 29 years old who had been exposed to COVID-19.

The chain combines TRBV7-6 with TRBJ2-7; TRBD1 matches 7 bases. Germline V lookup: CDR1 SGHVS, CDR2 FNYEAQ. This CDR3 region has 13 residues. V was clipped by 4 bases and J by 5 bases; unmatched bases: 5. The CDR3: CASSSKGAHEQYF. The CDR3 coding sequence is TGTGCCAGCAGCTCAAAGGGGGCTCACGAGCAGTACTTC. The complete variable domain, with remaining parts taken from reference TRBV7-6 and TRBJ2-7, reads GAGVSQSPRYKVTKRGQDVALRCDPISGHVSLYWYRQALGQGPEFLTYFNYEAQQDKSGLPNDRFSAERPEGSISTLTIQRTEQRDSAMYRCASSSKGAHEQYFGPGTRLTVT.

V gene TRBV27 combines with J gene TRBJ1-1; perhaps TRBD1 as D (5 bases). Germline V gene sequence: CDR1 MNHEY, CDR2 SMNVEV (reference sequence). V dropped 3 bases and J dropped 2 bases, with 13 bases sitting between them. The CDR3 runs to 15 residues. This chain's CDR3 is CASSLRGDFNTEAFF. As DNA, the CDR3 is TGTGCCAGCAGTTTGCGGGGGGACTTCAACACTGAAGCTTTCTTT.

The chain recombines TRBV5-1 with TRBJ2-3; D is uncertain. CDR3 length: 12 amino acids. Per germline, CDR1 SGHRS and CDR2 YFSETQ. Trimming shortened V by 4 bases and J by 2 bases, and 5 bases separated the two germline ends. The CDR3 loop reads CASSQNTDTQYF. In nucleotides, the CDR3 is TGCGCCAGCAGCCAAAACACAGATACGCAGTATTTT. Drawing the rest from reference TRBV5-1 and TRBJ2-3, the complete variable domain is KAGVTQTPRYLIKTRGQQVTLSCSPISGHRSVSWYQQTPGQGLQFLFEYFSETQRNKGNFPGRFSGRQFSNSRSEMNVSTLELGDSALYLCASSQNTDTQYFGPGTRLTVL.

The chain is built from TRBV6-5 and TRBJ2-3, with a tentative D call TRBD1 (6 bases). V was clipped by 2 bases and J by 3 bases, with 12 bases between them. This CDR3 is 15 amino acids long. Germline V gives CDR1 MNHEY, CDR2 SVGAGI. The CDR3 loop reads CASSYMGARTDTQYF. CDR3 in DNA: TGTGCCAGCAGTTACATGGGGGCTCGGACAGATACGCAGTATTTT.

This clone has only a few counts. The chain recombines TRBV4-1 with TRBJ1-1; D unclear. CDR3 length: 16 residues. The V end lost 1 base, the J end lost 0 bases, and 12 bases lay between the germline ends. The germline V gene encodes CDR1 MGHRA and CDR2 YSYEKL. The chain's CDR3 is CASSQVSHQMNTEAFF. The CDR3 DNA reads TGCGCCAGCAGCCAAGTAAGTCATCAGATGAACACTGAAGCTTTCTTT.

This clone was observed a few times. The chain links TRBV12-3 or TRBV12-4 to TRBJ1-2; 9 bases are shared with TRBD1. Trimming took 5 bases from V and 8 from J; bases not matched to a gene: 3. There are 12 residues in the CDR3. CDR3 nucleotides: TGTGCCAGCAGTAGGACAGGGGAAGGCTACACCTTC. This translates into CASSRTGEGYTF.

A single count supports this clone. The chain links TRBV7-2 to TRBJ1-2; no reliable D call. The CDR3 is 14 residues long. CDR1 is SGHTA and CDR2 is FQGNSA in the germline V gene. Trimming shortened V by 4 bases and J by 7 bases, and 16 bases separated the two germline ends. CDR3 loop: CASSSLDLPGGYTF. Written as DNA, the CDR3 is TGTGCCAGCAGCTCGTTAGACCTACCGGGTGGCTACACCTTC.

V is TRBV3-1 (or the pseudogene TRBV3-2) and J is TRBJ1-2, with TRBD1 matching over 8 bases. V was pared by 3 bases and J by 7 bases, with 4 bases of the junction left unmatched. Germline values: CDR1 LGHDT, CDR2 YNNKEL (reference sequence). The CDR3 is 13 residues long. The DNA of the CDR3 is TGTGCCAGCAGCCAGGACAGGGCTCGTGGCTACACCTTC. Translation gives CASSQDRARGYTF.